The rows below give T cell receptor beta chains drawn from one sample of a study of shared T cell receptors in the human thymus. Assay used: immunoSEQ multiplex PCR; TCRdb lists only in-frame clones, some missing. The table shows around 68,000 clones, with roughly 96% occurring only once. Sequenced material: thymocytes. The receptors were sampled from a human donor. CDR3s include the opening cysteine and the closing phenylalanine or tryptophan. D genes are given only for firm matches. The listing skips clone size in some rows; elsewhere it reads once, few, many or a size class.

abundance: few; j_gene: TRBJ2-7; d_gene: NA; v_gene: TRBV7-9; CDR3aa: CASSLYVGAAYEQYF; CDR3nt: TGTGCCAGCAGCTTATACGTGGGGGCCGCCTACGAGCAGTACTTC
abundance: NA; j_gene: TRBJ2-7; d_gene: TRBD1; v_gene: TRBV15; CDR3aa: CATSRDRSGGSYEQYF; CDR3nt: TGTGCCACCAGCAGAGATCGTTCAGGGGGATCCTACGAGCAGTACTTC
abundance: NA; j_gene: TRBJ2-1; d_gene: NA; v_gene: TRBV14; CDR3aa: CASSHKLTPRRAAYNEQFF; CDR3nt: TGTGCCAGCAGCCACAAGTTGACACCTCGGAGGGCCGCCTACAATGAGCAGTTCTTC
abundance: NA; j_gene: TRBJ1-5; d_gene: NA; v_gene: TRBV30; CDR3aa: CAWSIQGGSRNQPQHF; CDR3nt: TGTGCCTGGAGTATTCAAGGGGGTAGTCGTAATCAGCCCCAGCATTTT
abundance: NA; j_gene: TRBJ1-2; d_gene: NA; v_gene: TRBV11-1; CDR3aa: CASSHRQGRMCGYTF; CDR3nt: TGTGCCAGCAGCCACCGGCAGGGGAGAATGTGTGGCTACACCTTC
abundance: NA; j_gene: TRBJ2-1; d_gene: TRBD2; v_gene: TRBV9; CDR3aa: CASSVRRGNSYNEQFF; CDR3nt: TGTGCCAGCAGCGTACGGCGGGGGAACTCCTACAATGAGCAGTTCTTC
abundance: NA; j_gene: TRBJ2-1; d_gene: TRBD2; v_gene: TRBV7-8; CDR3aa: CASSVTGTSGESSYNEQFF; CDR3nt: TGTGCCAGCAGCGTCACCGGGACTAGCGGGGAGAGCTCCTACAATGAGCAGTTCTTC
abundance: NA; j_gene: TRBJ2-2; d_gene: TRBD2; v_gene: TRBV7-2; CDR3aa: CASSLAIAGGDTGELFF; CDR3nt: TGTGCCAGCAGCTTAGCGATAGCGGGGGGTGACACCGGGGAGCTGTTTTTT
abundance: NA; j_gene: TRBJ1-1; d_gene: NA; v_gene: TRBV19; CDR3aa: CASTSEGLNTEAFF; CDR3nt: TGTGCCAGTACTTCCGAAGGACTGAACACTGAAGCTTTCTTT
abundance: NA; j_gene: TRBJ1-4; d_gene: TRBD1; v_gene: TRBV11-2; CDR3aa: CASSPRTGQGEKLFF; CDR3nt: TGTGCCAGCAGCCCTAGGACAGGGCAAGGAGAAAAACTGTTTTTT
abundance: NA; j_gene: TRBJ1-6; d_gene: NA; v_gene: TRBV5-1; CDR3aa: CASSPDSGSPLHF; CDR3nt: TGCGCCAGCAGCCCAGATAGTGGTTCACCCCTCCACTTT
abundance: NA; j_gene: TRBJ2-3; d_gene: NA; v_gene: TRBV12-5; CDR3aa: CASGLVPGYTDTQYF; CDR3nt: TGTGCTAGTGGTTTGGTACCCGGCTACACAGATACGCAGTATTTT
abundance: NA; j_gene: TRBJ1-2; d_gene: NA; v_gene: TRBV11-2; CDR3aa: CASSYRDTSFYGYTF; CDR3nt: TGTGCCAGCAGCTACCGAGACACCTCTTTCTATGGCTACACCTTC
abundance: NA; j_gene: TRBJ1-1; d_gene: TRBD1; v_gene: TRBV6-5; CDR3aa: CASSYRGHTEAFF; CDR3nt: TGTGCCAGCAGTTACAGGGGGCACACTGAAGCTTTCTTT
abundance: NA; j_gene: TRBJ1-2; d_gene: NA; v_gene: TRBV4-3; CDR3aa: CASSQDRTRTGPYGYTF; CDR3nt: TGCGCCAGCAGCCAAGATCGGACAAGAACAGGGCCCTATGGCTACACCTTC
abundance: NA; j_gene: TRBJ2-4; d_gene: NA; v_gene: TRBV28; CDR3aa: CASSLGAVAPKNIQYF; CDR3nt: TGTGCCAGCAGTTTAGGGGCTGTCGCCCCCAAAAACATTCAGTACTTC
abundance: NA; j_gene: TRBJ2-7; d_gene: TRBD1; v_gene: TRBV7-2; CDR3aa: CASSSRPGQGQRYEQYF; CDR3nt: TGTGCCAGCAGCTCCCGTCCGGGACAGGGGCAGAGGTACGAGCAGTACTTC
abundance: NA; j_gene: TRBJ2-3; d_gene: TRBD1; v_gene: TRBV5-1; CDR3aa: CASSPPTGGQGTDTQYF; CDR3nt: TGCGCCAGCAGCCCACCTACCGGGGGACAGGGGACAGATACGCAGTATTTT
abundance: NA; j_gene: TRBJ1-6; d_gene: TRBD1; v_gene: TRBV5-1; CDR3aa: CASSPQGQGGSPLHF; CDR3nt: TGCGCCAGCAGCCCTCAAGGACAGGGTGGTTCACCCCTCCACTTT
abundance: NA; j_gene: TRBJ2-2; d_gene: NA; v_gene: TRBV28; CDR3aa: CASSRRDGGPCRTGELFF; CDR3nt: TGTGCCAGCAGTCGCAGGGACGGGGGTCCGTGTAGGACCGGGGAGCTGTTTTTT
abundance: NA; j_gene: TRBJ2-7; d_gene: NA; v_gene: TRBV18; CDR3aa: CASSTGHLSYEQYF; CDR3nt: TGTGCCAGCTCGACCGGACACCTCTCCTACGAGCAGTACTTC
abundance: NA; j_gene: TRBJ2-1; d_gene: NA; v_gene: TRBV6-5; CDR3aa: CASSYRSGLSNNEQFF; CDR3nt: TGTGCCAGCAGTTACCGGTCGGGACTTTCTAACAATGAGCAGTTCTTC
abundance: once; j_gene: TRBJ1-2; d_gene: NA; v_gene: TRBV10-3; CDR3aa: CAISESLKEDIELNYGYTF; CDR3nt: TGTGCCATCAGTGAGTCGTTAAAGGAGGACATAGAACTTAACTATGGCTACACCTTC